The present TCR beta chain was sequenced within a study of regulatory T cells in long-lasting Graves disease. Study information: Those Graves' patients who were newly diagnosed had been on antithyroid drugs under 3 months. Notes on the study in general: TCR diversity in persistent Graves' patients was below that of newly diagnosed ones.

Trimming at V came to 0 bases and at J to 12 bases, leaving 8 bases not matched to a gene. The CDR3 extends over 15 amino acids. Germline V gives CDR1 MGHRA, CDR2 YSYEKL. In the case of this clonotype: Its antigen is undetermined.

Sample time point: newly diagnosed GD, antithyroid drugs for less than 3 months. PBMC-extracted RNA yielded the TCR library. Graves' disease diagnosis used American Thyroid Association guidelines. Construction of the TCR beta libraries employed iRepertoire HTBI primers in conjunction with Arm-PCR of CDR3 regions. TCRdb itself ran the multiplex PCR reads through MiXCR, one entry per CDR3 protein. The data contain about 440,000 distinct CDR3 sequences, over 15% of them singletons. A further study also used this sample, focusing on T cells in Graves' hyperthyroidism and ophthalmopathy. This second report adds: Among clonotypes expanded in thyroid above 0.001, most were also found in blood.

V is TRBV4-1 and J is TRBJ2-1, with TRBD2 matching over 10 bases. Sequenced here: peripheral blood mononuclear cells (PBMCs), sampled at new diagnosis, from a patient treated with antithyroid drugs. This sequence originates from a young woman with Graves disease. The CDR3 here is CASSQDLGASGRQFF. The CDR3 bases are TGCGCCAGCAGCCAAGATCTCGGGGCTAGCGGGAGGCAGTTCTTC.